These 18 T cell receptor beta chains originate from one sample sequenced in a study of memory CD4+ T cells and cytomegalovirus serostatus. The sort gate was single viable CD3+CD4+CD8-CD45RO+ cells for memory CD4+ T cells. The method was immunoSEQ multiplex PCR; TCRdb's version includes in-frame clones alone and lacks a portion of them. The data show some 52,000 clones, around four fifths seen once. The sequencing sample was made of memory CD4+ T cells from blood. The receptors were gathered from an adult in good health and CMV-seropositive.

V is TRBV5-1 and J is TRBJ2-1, with no clear D. The germline CDR1 and CDR2 sequences are SGHRS and YFSETQ. The CDR3 totals 14 residues. Between the trimmed V and J ends, which lost 1 base and 7 bases, there was a span of 12 bases. In DNA form, the CDR3 reads TGCGCCAGCAGCTTGTCGGGTACTTGGAATGAGCAGTTCTTC. The encoded protein is CASSLSGTWNEQFF.

V usage is TRBV10-3 and J usage is TRBJ2-1; TRBD1 or TRBD2 may be the D gene (5 bases each). Deletions cut 0 bases from V and 5 bases from J, with 20 bases between. This CDR3 region has 18 residues. Per the germline V gene, CDR1 is ENHRY and CDR2 is SYGVKD. This CDR3 is CAISESSLGAGRNNEQFF. CDR3 coding DNA: TGTGCCATCAGTGAGTCATCCCTCGGGGCAGGTAGGAACAATGAGCAGTTCTTC.

The chain combines TRBV2 with TRBJ2-1; D is unresolved. The CDR3 covers 11 residues. V was clipped by 7 bases and J by 2 bases, with 3 bases between them. Looked up from germline, CDR1 is SNHLY and CDR2 is FYNNEI. In nucleotides, the CDR3 is TGTGCCAGCAAAGCCTACAATGAGCAGTTCTTC. The encoded protein is CASKAYNEQFF. Looking up the rest from reference TRBV2 and TRBJ2-1 gives the full variable domain: EPEVTQTPSHQVTQMGQEVILRCVPISNHLYFYWYRQILGQKVEFLVSFYNNEISEKSEIFDDQFSVERPDGSNFTLKIRSTKLEDSAMYFCASKAYNEQFFGPGTRLTVL.

The gene calls are TRBV5-6 and TRBJ2-2; 8 bases agree with TRBD2. The CDR3 runs to 13 residues. J gave up 7 bases and V 6 bases, and 5 bases lay outside the gene matches. The V gene's germline CDR1 is SGHDT and CDR2 YYEEEE. The CDR3 sequence is CASISLAGGELFF. In nucleotides, the CDR3 is TGTGCCAGCATCTCCCTAGCGGGCGGGGAGCTGTTTTTT.

The rearrangement links TRBV7-2 to TRBJ2-7; D unresolved. The germline V and J ends were trimmed by 3 bases and 3 bases, with 15 bases remaining between them. In germline, CDR1 is SGHTA, CDR2 FQGNSA. The CDR3 has 15 residues. The CDR3 reads CASSLRLGPNYEQYF. The CDR3 DNA follows: TGTGCCAGCAGCTTGAGATTAGGGCCAAACTACGAGCAGTACTTC. Drawing the rest from reference TRBV7-2 and TRBJ2-7, the complete variable domain is GAGVSQSPSNKVTEKGKDVELRCDPISGHTALYWYRQSLGQGLEFLIYFQGNSAPDKSGLPSDRFSAERTGGSVSTLTIQRTQQEDSAVYLCASSLRLGPNYEQYFGPGTRLTVT.

The V gene is TRBV11-2, the J gene TRBJ1-2, with D unresolved. Germline V gene sequence: CDR1 SGHAT, CDR2 FQNNGV. The CDR3 is made up of 15 amino acids. Deletions cut 5 bases from V and 4 bases from J, with 17 bases between. CDR3 residues: CASSPGTDLTYGYTF. In nucleotides, the CDR3 is TGTGCCAGCAGCCCGGGAACAGACCTGACCTATGGCTACACCTTC.

V usage is TRBV28 and J usage is TRBJ1-5; 9 positions agree with TRBD1. V lost 4 bases and J lost 3; bases outside the gene matches: 4. This CDR3 spans 15 amino acids. Germline assignment: CDR1 MDHEN and CDR2 SYDVKM. The DNA for the CDR3 is TGTGCCAGCAGTTGGACAGGGGCGTACAATCAGCCCCAGCATTTT. Protein: CASSWTGAYNQPQHF.

The DNA of the CDR3 is TGTGCCAGCAGCTTAGGGACAGTGAACACTGAAGCTTTCTTT. Translation: CASSLGTVNTEAFF. The V and J genes are TRBV7-6 and TRBJ1-1; D possibly corresponds to TRBD1 (6 bases). With 1 base removed from V and 0 bases from J, the gap between germline ends came to 6 bases. CDR1 is SGHVS, CDR2 FNYEAQ, per germline. The CDR3 runs 14 residues.

The chain carries TRBV10-3 and TRBJ1-1; unclear D gene. V lost 6 bases and J 2 bases, leaving 16 bases between the germline ends. Germline V gene sequence: CDR1 ENHRY, CDR2 SYGVKD. The CDR3 loop spans 15 amino acids. CDR3 coding DNA: TGTGCCATCAGAGATGTGACGGGAACTAACACTGAAGCTTTCTTT. It translates to CAIRDVTGTNTEAFF.

The rearrangement joins TRBV30 to TRBJ2-1; the match to TRBD2 covers 11 bases. Germline values: CDR1 GTSNPN, CDR2 SVGIG (reference sequence). The CDR3 is made up of 16 amino acids. V dropped 1 base and J dropped 6; count of bases not matched to a gene: 8. CDR3 in DNA: TGTGCCTGGAGTGCCCTTAGCGGGAGGGCCGTCAATGAGCAGTTCTTC. Residues: CAWSALSGRAVNEQFF.

V usage is TRBV2 and J usage is TRBJ2-1, with 10 bases matching TRBD1. The CDR3 has 16 residues. The germline V gene encodes CDR1 SNHLY and CDR2 FYNNEI. With V trimmed by 7 bases and J by 7 bases, 13 bases remained unmatched. The CDR3 protein is CASTLIQGQGKNEQFF. The CDR3 DNA reads TGTGCCAGCACCCTTATCCAGGGACAGGGGAAAAATGAGCAGTTCTTC.

The gene calls are TRBV19 and TRBJ1-3, with D maybe TRBD1 (6 bases). The germline V gene encodes CDR1 LNHDA and CDR2 SQIVND (reference sequence). Trimming removed 5 bases from V and 3 bases from J, with 11 bases in between. This CDR3 has 14 amino acids. CDR3 residues: CASSGQNIGNTIYF. Here the CDR3 DNA reads TGTGCCAGTAGTGGACAGAATATTGGAAACACCATATATTTT.

The rearrangement uses TRBV21-1 and TRBJ2-2; TRBD1 reflects the table's D call only, with no check against the DNA. TRBV21-1 is deemed a pseudogene. This CDR3 comprises 16 residues. The CDR3 DNA is TGTGCCAGCAGCAAAGTCGGACAGGGAGACACCGGGGAGCTGTTTTTT. Its protein product is CASSKVGQGDTGELFF.

This rearrangement joins TRBV6-1 to TRBJ2-7, with D perhaps TRBD1 (6 bases). CDR3 size: 15 residues. V shed 1 base and J shed 6 bases, with 16 bases lying between them. Germline V gives CDR1 MNHNS, CDR2 SASEGT. The CDR3 is CASSEDLAGVFEQYF. The CDR3 DNA reads as TGTGCCAGCAGTGAAGACTTGGCAGGGGTCTTCGAGCAGTACTTC.

The J gene is TRBJ2-7, the V gene TRBV7-8; D possibly matches TRBD1 or TRBD2 (6 bases each). V was pared by 5 bases and J by 2 bases, with 19 bases between. CDR3 length: 16 amino acids. CDR1 is SGHVS, CDR2 FQNEAQ, per germline. The CDR3 protein is CASSKPRGQRPYEQYF. Here the CDR3 DNA reads TGTGCCAGCAGCAAACCCCGGGGGCAGAGACCCTACGAGCAGTACTTC.

The rearrangement uses TRBV2 and TRBJ1-5; D is unresolved. There are 13 residues in the CDR3. The germline V gene encodes CDR1 SNHLY and CDR2 FYNNEI. V lost 4 bases, J lost 9 bases, and 13 bases lay in between. The CDR3 loop is CASSATPGGPQHF. DNA for the CDR3: TGTGCCAGCAGTGCGACACCCGGAGGGCCCCAGCATTTT.

This chain joins TRBV4-2 and TRBJ1-1, with a tentative D call TRBD1 (5 bases). V was pared by 4 bases and J by 2 bases, with 20 bases between. The CDR3 runs 17 residues. The germline V gene has CDR1 LGHNA and CDR2 YNFKEQ. CDR3 in amino acids: CASSLFGPGRANTEAFF. For the CDR3, the DNA is TGTGCCAGCAGCCTGTTCGGACCGGGACGAGCAAACACTGAAGCTTTCTTT.

The chain has TRBV9 and TRBJ1-5, with 10 positions matching TRBD1. Germline V gives CDR1 SGDLS, CDR2 YYNGEE. This CDR3 region has 14 residues. The V segment lost 3 bases and the J segment 5 bases; nucleotides outside the gene matches: 2. The CDR3 nucleotides are TGTGCCAGCAGCGCCGGGACAGGGGATCAGCCCCAGCATTTT. It specifies CASSAGTGDQPQHF. The full variable domain, completed using reference TRBV9 and TRBJ1-5, is DSGVTQTPKHLITATGQRVTLRCSPRSGDLSVYWYQQSLDQGLQFLIQYYNGEERAKGNILERFSAQQFPDLHSELNLSSLELGDSALYFCASSAGTGDQPQHFGDGTRLSIL.